The clone carrying this T cell receptor (beta chain) was counted at least ten times. Antigen specificity is unknown. These data belong to a study of identical twins. General observations from the study: Sharing of beta out-of-frame sequences by twins showed a weaker excess. Fewer insertions were carried by abundant cord blood beta clonotypes, but none was seen in memory repertoires.

A universal primer site was created by template switching, with the cDNA bearing unique molecular identifiers. Each CDR3 protein is one row after TCRdb ran MiXCR on the 5' RACE reads. The repertoire has more than 650,000 distinct CDR3 sequences, 6.1% of them found once; the top ten carry roughly 2%. Sequencing input: naive T cells sorted from blood. This TCR came from a man aged 18 to 29 in good health.

For the CDR3, the DNA is TGCAGCGTTGCAGGGATACTAGGGAACACTGAAGCTTTCTTT. It is translated as CSVAGILGNTEAFF. The chain carries TRBV29-1 and TRBJ1-1; D may be TRBD1 (5 bases). Looked up from germline, CDR1 is SQVTM and CDR2 is ANQGSEA. The V end was cut by 4 bases, the J end by 1 base, with 13 bases between. The CDR3 extends over 14 amino acids.